This T cell receptor beta chain emerged from a study of blood T cell repertoires in COVID-19 (TCRdb year 2020). Some background on the complete study: Collaborator samples came from the United States, Italy and Spain and covered acute and convalescent phases of COVID-19. The samples were drawn from the first 160 participants of the ongoing ImmuneRACE study and from 1,200 or so subjects provided by 6 global collaborators. Subjects who had been exposed to COVID-19, were actively infected with it, or had recovered from it provided the deeply sampled blood TCRbeta repertoires that made up the dataset. A de-identified subject ID, COVID-19 status, age in years and sex were almost always included in the sample metadata. The material from the prospective study consisted of cDNA or gDNA derived from T cells, B-cell-depleted T cells, or PBMCs. The repertoires were released in a freely available public database meant as a resource for research on the immune response to SARS-CoV-2. Where available, HLA class I and class II types were obtained from metadata supplied by the sample provider rather than from assay-based typing.

The paper's findings and limits, for the study overall: The amount of clinical and demographic metadata varied by source and participant and was provided uncurated.

Collaborating institutions collected whole blood in K2EDTA tubes following their own protocols. For TCRbeta analysis, collaborators shipped samples in one of three forms: frozen whole blood, isolated PBMCs, or DNA extracted from either of those sample types. TCRbeta CDR3 regions were amplified from genomic DNA using the immunoSEQ Assay, a bias-controlled multiplex PCR. Per the source publication's procedure: Within the assay, amplification of reference gene primers was used to estimate how many nucleated cells each sample contained. To quantify the absolute abundance of each unique TCRbeta CDR3 rearrangement, sequence reads were collapsed and filtered. For each sample, productive Simpson clonality was calculated as the square root of Simpson's diversity index over productive rearrangements. Held by TCRdb, this immuneACCESS table contains in-frame sequences only and omits some clones. Under half of the omission traces to an unresolved V gene where checked; the cause of the rest is unknown. That table supplies the V and J calls and clone size; D and trimming were determined from the DNA. Recorded for this sample are about 150,000 clones; approximately 86% of them occurred a single time. Of the sample, 2% to 3% falls within the top ten clones.

As to this clone: Its antigen remains undetermined. Base-call qualities are not available, and no considerably larger clone is one nucleotide away.

The TCR originated in a woman between 65 and 79 years old with acute or convalescent COVID-19. The sequencing sample was made of peripheral blood.

The CDR3 reads as follows: CASTRSGSYNEQFF. The sequenced DNA: TGTGCCAGCACCCGTAGCGGTTCCTACAATGAGCAGTTCTTC. Recombination connected TRBV2 to TRBJ2-1, with TRBD2 tentatively as D gene (6 bases match). Including the terminal cysteine and phenylalanine, the CDR3 comprises 14 residues. Only the CDR3 portion is preserved as DNA: 42 bases, with reading frame beginning at the first base. The germline V gene encodes CDR1 SNHLY and CDR2 FYNNEI. The junction carries 11 bases between V and J, which are trimmed by 7 bases and 1 base respectively.